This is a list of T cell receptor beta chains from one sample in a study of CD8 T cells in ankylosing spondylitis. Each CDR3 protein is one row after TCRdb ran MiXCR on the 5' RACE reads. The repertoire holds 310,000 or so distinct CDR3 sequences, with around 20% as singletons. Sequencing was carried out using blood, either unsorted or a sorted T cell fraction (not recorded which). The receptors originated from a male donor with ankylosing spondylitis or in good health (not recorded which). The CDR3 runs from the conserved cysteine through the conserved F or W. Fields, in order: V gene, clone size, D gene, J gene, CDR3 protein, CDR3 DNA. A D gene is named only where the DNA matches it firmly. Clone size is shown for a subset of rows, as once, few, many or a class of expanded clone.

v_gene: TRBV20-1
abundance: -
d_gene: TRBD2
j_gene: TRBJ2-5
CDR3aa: CSATTSQVLAGVETQYF
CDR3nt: TGCAGTGCTACCACCTCACAGGTTCTAGCGGGAGTAGAGACCCAGTACTTC

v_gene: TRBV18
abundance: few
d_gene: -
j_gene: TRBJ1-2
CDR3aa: CASSIQGTNGYTF
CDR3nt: TGTGCCAGCTCAATCCAGGGGACCAATGGCTACACCTTC

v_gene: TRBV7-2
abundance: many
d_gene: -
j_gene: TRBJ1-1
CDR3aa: CASSLRELNTEAFF
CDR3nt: TGTGCCAGCAGCTTACGAGAGTTGAACACTGAAGCTTTCTTT

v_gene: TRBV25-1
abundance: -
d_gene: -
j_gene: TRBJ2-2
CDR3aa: CASRRGGDTTGELFF
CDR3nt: TGTGCCAGCAGGAGGGGTGGGGACACCACCGGGGAGCTGTTTTTT

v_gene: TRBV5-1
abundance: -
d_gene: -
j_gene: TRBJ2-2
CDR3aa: CASSPTERGQGGELFF
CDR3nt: TGCGCCAGCAGCCCTACCGAACGGGGGCAGGGCGGGGAGCTGTTTTTT

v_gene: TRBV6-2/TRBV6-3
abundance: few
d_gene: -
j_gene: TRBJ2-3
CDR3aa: CASSYWRGGPGADTQYF
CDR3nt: TGTGCCAGCAGTTACTGGCGAGGAGGCCCCGGGGCAGATACGCAGTATTTT

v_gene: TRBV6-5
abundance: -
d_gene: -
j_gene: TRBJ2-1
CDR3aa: CASSPIGGEQFF
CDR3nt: TGTGCCAGCAGCCCGATAGGTGGCGAGCAGTTCTTC

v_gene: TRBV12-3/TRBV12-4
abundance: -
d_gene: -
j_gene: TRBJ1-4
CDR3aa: CASRPTRQFNEKLFF
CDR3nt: TGTGCCAGCAGACCGACGAGGCAGTTTAATGAAAAACTGTTTTTT

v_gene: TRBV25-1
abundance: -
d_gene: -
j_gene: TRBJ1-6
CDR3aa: CASSDRYNSPLHF
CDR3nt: TGTGCCAGCAGTGACAGATATAATTCACCCCTCCACTTT

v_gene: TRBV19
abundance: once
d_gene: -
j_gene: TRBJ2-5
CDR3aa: CASSGTAIHQETQYF
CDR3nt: TGTGCCAGTAGTGGGACGGCCATTCACCAAGAGACCCAGTACTTC

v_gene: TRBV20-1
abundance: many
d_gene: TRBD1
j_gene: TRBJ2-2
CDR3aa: CSALRTGVHGELFF
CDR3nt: TGCAGTGCGTTGCGGACAGGGGTGCACGGGGAGCTGTTTTTT

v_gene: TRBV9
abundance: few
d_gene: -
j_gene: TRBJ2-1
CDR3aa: CASSVGMGGIDNEQFF
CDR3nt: TGTGCCAGCAGCGTAGGAATGGGGGGTATTGATAATGAGCAGTTCTTC

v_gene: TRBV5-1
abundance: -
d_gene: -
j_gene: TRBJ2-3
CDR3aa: CASSLGNGADTQYF
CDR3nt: TGCGCCAGCAGCTTGGGCAATGGGGCAGATACGCAGTATTTT

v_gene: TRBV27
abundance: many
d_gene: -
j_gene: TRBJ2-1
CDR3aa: CASSLSVGATSSYNEQFF
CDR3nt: TGTGCCAGCAGTTTATCGGTAGGCGCGACTTCCTCCTACAATGAGCAGTTCTTC

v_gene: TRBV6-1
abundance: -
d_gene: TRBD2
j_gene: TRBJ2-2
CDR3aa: CASSLAERNTGELFF
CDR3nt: TGTGCCAGCAGTCTAGCGGAGAGAAACACCGGGGAGCTGTTTTTT

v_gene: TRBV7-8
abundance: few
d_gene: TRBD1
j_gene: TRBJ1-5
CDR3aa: CASSLARGSQPQHF
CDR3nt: TGTGCCAGCAGCTTAGCCAGGGGGAGTCAGCCCCAGCATTTT

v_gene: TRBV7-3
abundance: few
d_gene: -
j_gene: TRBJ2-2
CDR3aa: CASSPMANTGELFF
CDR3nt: TGTGCCAGCAGCCCAATGGCGAACACCGGGGAGCTGTTTTTT

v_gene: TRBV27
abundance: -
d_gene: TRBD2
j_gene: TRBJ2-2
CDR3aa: CASSHGLVTGELFF
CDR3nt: TGTGCCAGCAGCCACGGACTAGTCACCGGGGAGCTGTTTTTT

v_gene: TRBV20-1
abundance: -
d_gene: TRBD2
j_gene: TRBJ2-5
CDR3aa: CSAQLAAGGTQYF
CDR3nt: TGCAGTGCCCAACTAGCGGCCGGGGGGACCCAGTACTTC

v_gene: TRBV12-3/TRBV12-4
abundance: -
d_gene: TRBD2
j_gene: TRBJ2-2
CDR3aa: CASTLSGGGTGELFF
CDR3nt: TGTGCCAGCACCCTTAGCGGGGGGGGCACCGGGGAGCTGTTTTTT

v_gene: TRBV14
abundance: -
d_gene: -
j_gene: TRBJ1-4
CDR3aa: CASSQAGLNEKLFF
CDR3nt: TGTGCCAGCAGCCAAGCTGGGCTTAATGAAAAACTGTTTTTT

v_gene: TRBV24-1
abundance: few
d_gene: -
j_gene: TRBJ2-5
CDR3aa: CATSDLRETQYF
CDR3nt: TGTGCCACCAGTGATTTGCGGGAGACCCAGTACTTC

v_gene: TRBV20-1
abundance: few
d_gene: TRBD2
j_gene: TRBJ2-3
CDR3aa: CSARGPLAGRTDTQYF
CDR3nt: TGCAGTGCTAGAGGGCCCCTAGCGGGTCGTACAGATACGCAGTATTTT

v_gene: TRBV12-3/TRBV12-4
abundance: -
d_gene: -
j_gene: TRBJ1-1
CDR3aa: CASSLGPHRVGNAEAFF
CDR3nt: TGTGCCAGCAGTTTAGGGCCCCACAGGGTCGGGAATGCTGAAGCTTTCTTT

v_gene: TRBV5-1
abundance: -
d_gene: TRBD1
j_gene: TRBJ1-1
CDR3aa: CASSTSTGGRHTEAFF
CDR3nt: TGCGCCAGCAGCACATCGACAGGGGGGCGTCACACTGAAGCTTTCTTT

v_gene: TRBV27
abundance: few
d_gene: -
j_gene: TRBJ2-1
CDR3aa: CASSLSPAYEQFF
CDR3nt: TGTGCCAGCAGTTTATCACCCGCATATGAGCAGTTCTTC

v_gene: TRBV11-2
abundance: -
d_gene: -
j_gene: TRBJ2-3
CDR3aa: CASSLESDTQYF
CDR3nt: TGTGCCAGCAGCTTAGAATCAGATACGCAGTATTTT

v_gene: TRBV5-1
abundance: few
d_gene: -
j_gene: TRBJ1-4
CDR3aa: CASSSSSVKGYEKLFF
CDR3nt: TGCGCCAGCAGCTCCTCTTCGGTCAAGGGGTATGAAAAACTGTTTTTT

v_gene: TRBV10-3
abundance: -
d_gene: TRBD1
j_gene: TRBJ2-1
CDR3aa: CAISEGTGRSYNEQFF
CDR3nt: TGTGCCATCAGTGAGGGGACAGGGAGGTCCTACAATGAGCAGTTCTTC

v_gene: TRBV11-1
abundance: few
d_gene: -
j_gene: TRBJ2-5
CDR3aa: CASSLDYDAGQNQETQYF
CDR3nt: TGTGCCAGCAGCTTAGATTACGACGCTGGACAAAACCAAGAGACCCAGTACTTC

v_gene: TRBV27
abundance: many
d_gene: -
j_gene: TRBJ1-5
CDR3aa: CASSPGTGPKQPQHF
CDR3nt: TGTGCCAGCAGTCCGGGGACGGGGCCCAAGCAGCCCCAGCATTTT

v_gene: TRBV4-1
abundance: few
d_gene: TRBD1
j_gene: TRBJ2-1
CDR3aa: CASSQDRTGIYNEQFF
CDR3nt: TGCGCCAGCAGCCAAGATCGGACAGGGATCTACAATGAGCAGTTCTTC

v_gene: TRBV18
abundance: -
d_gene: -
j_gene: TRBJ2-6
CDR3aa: CASEPSSAGANVLTF
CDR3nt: TGTGCCAGCGAGCCGAGTAGCGCAGGGGCCAACGTCCTGACTTTC

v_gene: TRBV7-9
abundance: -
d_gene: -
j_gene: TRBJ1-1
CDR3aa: CASSYDGNTEAFF
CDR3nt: TGTGCCAGCAGCTACGACGGGAACACTGAAGCTTTCTTT

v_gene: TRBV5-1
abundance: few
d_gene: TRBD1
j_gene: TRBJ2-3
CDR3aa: CASRTGQGADTQYF
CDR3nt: TGCGCCAGCCGGACAGGACAGGGAGCAGATACGCAGTATTTT

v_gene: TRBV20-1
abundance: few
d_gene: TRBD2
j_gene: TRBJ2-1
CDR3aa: CSADNLAGAYNEQFF
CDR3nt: TGCAGTGCTGATAACCTAGCGGGCGCCTACAATGAGCAGTTCTTC

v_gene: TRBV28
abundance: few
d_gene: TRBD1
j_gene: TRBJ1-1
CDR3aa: CASSYRGATEAFF
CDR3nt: TGTGCCAGCAGTTACAGGGGAGCCACTGAAGCTTTCTTT

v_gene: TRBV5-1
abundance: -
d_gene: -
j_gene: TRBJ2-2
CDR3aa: CASSQRDGNTGELFF
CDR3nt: TGCGCCAGCAGCCAGAGGGACGGGAACACCGGGGAGCTGTTTTTT

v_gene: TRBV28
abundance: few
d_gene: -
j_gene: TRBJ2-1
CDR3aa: CASVNQVFHEQFF
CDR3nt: TGTGCCAGCGTCAACCAGGTATTTCATGAGCAGTTCTTC

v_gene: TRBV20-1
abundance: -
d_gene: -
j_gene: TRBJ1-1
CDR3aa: CSARPRGFSNTEAFF
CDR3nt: TGCAGTGCTAGGCCCCGGGGGTTTAGCAACACTGAAGCTTTCTTT

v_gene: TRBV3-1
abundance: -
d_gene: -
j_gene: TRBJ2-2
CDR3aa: CASSQVLTSVAGELFF
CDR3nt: TGTGCCAGCAGCCAAGTTCTGACTAGTGTTGCCGGGGAGCTGTTTTTT